This T cell receptor beta chain was sequenced during a study of T-cell reconstitution after alpha-beta-depleted transplantation in children. Regarding the study as a whole: After transplant, high TCRbeta diversity at day 60 in some patients arose from surviving recipient T cells and thymic progenitors. After one year, T-cell counts and TCRbeta diversity mostly came from new T cells. In patients about two months after transplant, alpha-beta T cells reportedly arose from several hundred expanded graft clones.

Preparation of the TCRbeta library used unique molecular identifiers. TCRdb re-called the PCR reads with MiXCR, one entry per CDR3 protein. Among about 640,000 distinct CDR3 sequences listed, roughly 13% were seen once. As regards this clonotype: The target antigen is unknown. One junction end does not reproduce the germline sequence, and a read error may be involved.

The receptor comes from a male patient between 10 and 17 years old who had a stem cell transplant for acute myeloid leukemia, so the T cells may come from the graft donor. Sequencing was performed on PBMCs, mostly from graft donor cells, taken 360 days after TCRalphabeta/CD19-depleted stem cell transplant.

The CDR3 bases are TGCGTCAGCAGCCAAGTTAACGGGATTTCCTACAATGAGCAGTTCTTC. This sequence encodes CVSSQVNGISYNEQFF. The rearrangement uses TRBV4-3 and TRBJ2-1; weak D call: TRBD2 (5 bases). The CDR3 totals 16 residues. The germline V gene encodes CDR1 LGHNA and CDR2 YSLEER.